The 4 T cell receptor beta chains reported below all come from one sample, sequenced in a study of tumor-infiltrating lymphocytes in oesophageal squamous cell carcinoma. MiXCR was run by TCRdb on the PCR reads, yielding one entry per CDR3 protein. This table holds about 12,000 distinct CDR3 sequences, about 57% found once. Sequenced: esophageal tumor tissue. All receptors come from a female donor with esophageal squamous cell carcinoma.

As for this clonotype: One end of the junction is discordant with germline, which a read error may explain. The chain combines TRBV7-8 with TRBJ2-5; D is uncertain. Germline CDR1 reads SGHVS; CDR2 reads FQNEAQ. The CDR3 spans 14 residues. For the CDR3, the DNA is TGTGCCAGCAGCTTAGTTTTGGTCCAAGGGACCCAGTACTTC. Translated, it gives CASSLVLVQGTQYF. Complete variable domain (other parts from reference TRBV7-8 and TRBJ2-5): GAGVSQSPRYKVAKRGQDVALRCDPISGHVSLFWYQQALGQGPEFLTYFQNEAQLDKSGLPSDRFFAERPEGSVSTLKIQRTQQEDSAVYLCASSLVLVQGTQYFGPGTRLLVL.

The chain employs TRBV11-1 and TRBJ2-5; 7 bases match TRBD1. The V gene end was trimmed by 3 bases and the J gene end by 4 bases; junction bases not matched to a gene: 2. This CDR3 is built from 13 residues. The V gene's germline CDR1 is SGHAT and CDR2 FQDESV (reference sequence). CDR3: CASSFNRGETQYF. CDR3 bases: TGTGCCAGCAGCTTTAACAGGGGAGAGACCCAGTACTTC.

This clonotype appeared a few times. This sequence joins TRBV7-3 and TRBJ2-3; D possibly corresponds to TRBD2 (7 bases). CDR1 is SGHTA, CDR2 FQGTGA, per germline. CDR3 length: 15 residues. With 1 base removed from V and 2 bases from J, the gap between germline ends came to 10 bases. The CDR3 coding sequence is TGTGCCAGCAGCTTAAGGGGGGGCCCCACAGATACGCAGTATTTT. This sequence encodes CASSLRGGPTDTQYF.

The V gene is TRBV7-6, the J gene TRBJ2-5; tentatively, D is TRBD1 or TRBD2 (5 bases each). Matching the DNA end better, TRBJ2-7 makes the J call doubtful. This CDR3 contains 12 residues. The germline V gene has CDR1 SGHVS and CDR2 FNYEAQ. The DNA for the CDR3 is TGTGCCAGCAGCTCCGGGACGGTCGAGCAGTACTTC. Its protein product is CASSSGTVEQYF.